This T cell receptor beta chain originates from a study of cytomegalovirus exposure and HLA in healthy donors. Trimming took 3 bases from V and 6 from J; bases not matched to a gene: 4. Germline V gene lookup returns CDR1 SEHNR and CDR2 FQNEAQ (reference sequence). The CDR3 loop spans 14 amino acids. These donors were members of the approximately 110-subject validation cohort, a group separate from the roughly 670-subject first cohort. Data came from immunoSEQ multiplex PCR; TCRdb stores just in-frame clones and leaves some out. The table records some 340,000 clones, 87% of them present only once. The receptor was isolated from a woman aged 25 to 45 in good health and CMV-seropositive. Input material: PBMCs. The chain joins TRBV7-9 to TRBJ1-5; TRBD1 matches 8 bases. CDR3 DNA sequence: TGTGCCAGCAGCTTTGGACAGGGTATTCAGCCCCAGCATTTT. Translation: CASSFGQGIQPQHF.